This T cell receptor (beta chain) was profiled in a study of blood T cell repertoires in COVID-19. Study overall: Whether acute or convalescent, the COVID-19 samples came from the United States, Italy and Spain. PBMCs, B-cell-depleted T cells, or T cells were the source of the cDNA or gDNA that made up the material.

Authors' analysis steps: From reference gene primer amplification, estimates of nucleated cell counts were derived. Sequenced by immunoSEQ multiplex PCR; TCRdb stores in-frame clones only, minus some. V, J and clone size are those of that table, while D and trimming were read from the DNA. The sample includes more than 20,000 clones, around nine tenths of them seen just once. The receptor comes from a man in his 70s with acute or convalescent COVID-19. Specimen: peripheral blood.

CDR3 amino acids: CASSLQNNSPLHF. The DNA of the CDR3 is TGCGCCAGCAGCTTGCAGAATAATTCACCCCTCCACTTT. The J gene is TRBJ1-6, the V gene TRBV5-1; D gene ambiguous. CDR3 size: 13 residues. Trimming took 1 base from V and 5 from J, leaving 4 bases between them. CDR1 and CDR2 from the germline V gene are SGHRS and YFSETQ.